This TCR beta chain was retrieved from a study of T cells in Graves' hyperthyroidism and ophthalmopathy. Many counts were recorded for this clonotype. From germline, CDR1 is GTSNPN and CDR2 SVGIG (reference sequence). CDR3 length: 13 residues. The germline V and J ends were trimmed by 2 bases and 4 bases, with 11 bases remaining between them. Patients aged 18 to 65 had newly diagnosed hyperthyroidism lasting under 2 months. The TCR beta CDR3 regions underwent amplification using RNA transcripts as the source. TCR CDR3 regions were first amplified by RT-PCR with HTBI primers. TCRdb recomputed calls from the multiplex PCR reads with MiXCR, one row per CDR3 protein. This repertoire shows some 760,000 distinct CDR3 sequences, 14% found once; its top ten account for 10%.

This sequence originates from a woman under 30 with Graves' hyperthyroidism. The gene calls are TRBV30 and TRBJ1-2; D is unresolved. Source material: blood. CDR3 sequence (DNA): TGTGCCTGGAGTAACAGTTTTTTCTATGGCTACACCTTC. It yields the protein CAWSNSFFYGYTF.